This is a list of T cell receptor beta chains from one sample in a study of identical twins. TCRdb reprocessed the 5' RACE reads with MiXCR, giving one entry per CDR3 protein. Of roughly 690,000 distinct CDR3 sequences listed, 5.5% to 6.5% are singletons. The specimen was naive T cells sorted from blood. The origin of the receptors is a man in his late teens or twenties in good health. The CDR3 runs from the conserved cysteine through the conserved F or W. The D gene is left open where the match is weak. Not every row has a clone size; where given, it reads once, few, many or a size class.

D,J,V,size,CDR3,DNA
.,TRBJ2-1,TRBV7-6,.,CASSLWASDEQFF,TGTGCCAGCAGCTTATGGGCGAGCGATGAGCAGTTCTTC
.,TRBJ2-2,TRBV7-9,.,CASSPYSPGTGELFF,TGTGCCAGCAGCCCTTATAGCCCAGGGACCGGGGAGCTGTTTTTT
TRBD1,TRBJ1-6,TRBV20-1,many,CSANRDRGTPLHF,TGCAGTGCTAACCGGGACAGGGGGACACCCCTCCACTTT
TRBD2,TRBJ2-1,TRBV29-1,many,CSVEDRRTSGKIYNEQFF,TGCAGCGTTGAAGATCGAAGGACTAGCGGAAAGATTTACAATGAGCAGTTCTTC
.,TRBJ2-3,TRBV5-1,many,CASSSGGGFTDTQYF,TGCGCCAGCAGCTCGGGGGGCGGTTTCACAGATACGCAGTATTTT
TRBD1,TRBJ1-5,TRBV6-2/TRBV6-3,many,CASSWAGGAFQPQHF,TGTGCCAGCAGCTGGGCAGGGGGGGCGTTTCAGCCCCAGCATTTT
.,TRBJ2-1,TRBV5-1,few,CASSLDPAVNEQFF,TGCGCCAGCAGCTTGGATCCAGCAGTAAATGAGCAGTTCTTC
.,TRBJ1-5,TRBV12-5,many,CASEKPDNQPQHF,TGTGCTAGTGAGAAGCCCGATAATCAGCCCCAGCATTTT
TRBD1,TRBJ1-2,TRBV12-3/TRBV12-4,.,CASSFLDREGGYTF,TGTGCCAGCAGTTTTCTGGACAGGGAGGGTGGCTACACCTTC
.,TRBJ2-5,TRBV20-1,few,CSARASSLGRFVTQYF,TGCAGTGCTAGAGCCTCTTCTCTGGGTCGTTTCGTGACCCAGTACTTC
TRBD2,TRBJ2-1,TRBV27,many,CASIPGTSGRNEQFF,TGTGCCAGCATCCCCGGGACTAGCGGGAGGAATGAGCAGTTCTTC
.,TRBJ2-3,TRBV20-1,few,CSARGGGRGTQAFTDTQYF,TGCAGTGCTAGAGGAGGGGGTAGGGGAACACAGGCATTCACAGATACGCAGTATTTT
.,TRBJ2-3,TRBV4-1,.,CASSQDRSPDTQYF,TGCGCCAGCAGCCAAGATCGAAGTCCAGATACGCAGTATTTT
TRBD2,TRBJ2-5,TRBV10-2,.,CASSEWGGEETQYF,TGCGCCAGCAGTGAGTGGGGAGGGGAAGAGACCCAGTACTTC
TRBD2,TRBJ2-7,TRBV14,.,CASSLRLAGGYEQYF,TGTGCCAGCAGCCTGAGACTAGCGGGAGGGTACGAGCAGTACTTC
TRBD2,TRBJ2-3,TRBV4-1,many,CASSQGSSGREYSGTQYF,TGCGCCAGCAGCCAAGGCTCTAGCGGGAGGGAATATTCGGGCACGCAGTATTTT
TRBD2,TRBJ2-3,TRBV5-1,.,CASSRATSISSTDTQYF,TGCGCCAGCTCCCGGGCGACTAGCATCTCTAGCACAGATACGCAGTATTTT
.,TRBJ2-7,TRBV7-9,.,CASSSRTGLGSYEQYF,TGTGCCAGCAGCTCAAGAACAGGGTTGGGCTCCTACGAGCAGTACTTC
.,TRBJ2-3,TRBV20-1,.,CSATLLKNQGTDTQYF,TGCAGTGCTACCTTACTCAAAAACCAAGGCACAGATACGCAGTATTTT
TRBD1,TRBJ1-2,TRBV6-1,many,CASSPGTVNYGYTF,TGTGCCAGCAGTCCCGGGACAGTTAACTATGGCTACACCTTC
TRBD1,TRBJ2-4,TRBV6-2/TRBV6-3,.,CASSYWDRVPPLAKNIQYF,TGTGCCAGCAGTTACTGGGACAGGGTTCCGCCTCTAGCCAAAAACATTCAGTACTTC
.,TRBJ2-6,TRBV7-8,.,CASSLVGRRVGANVLTF,TGTGCCAGCAGCTTAGTCGGTCGGAGGGTTGGGGCCAACGTCCTGACTTTC
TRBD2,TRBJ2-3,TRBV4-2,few,CASSQAILAGGLTDTQYF,TGTGCCAGCAGCCAAGCAATACTAGCGGGGGGCCTCACAGATACGCAGTATTTT
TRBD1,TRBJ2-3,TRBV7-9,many,CASSKTGDTQYF,TGTGCCAGCAGCAAGACAGGGGATACGCAGTATTTT
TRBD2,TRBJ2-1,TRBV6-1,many,CASSILPGLAVPYNEQFF,TGTGCCAGCAGTATCCTGCCGGGACTAGCGGTTCCCTACAATGAGCAGTTCTTC
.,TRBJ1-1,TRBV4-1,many,CASSQDDVGFF,TGCGCCAGCAGCCAAGACGACGTGGGGTTCTTT
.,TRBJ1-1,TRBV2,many,CASSDLDGPAFF,TGTGCCAGCAGTGATCTCGACGGTCCAGCTTTCTTT
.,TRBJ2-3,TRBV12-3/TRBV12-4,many,CASSTQKDTQYF,TGTGCCAGCAGTACCCAGAAGGATACGCAGTATTTT
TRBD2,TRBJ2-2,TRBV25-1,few,CASSWRERETGELFF,TGTGCCAGCAGTTGGCGGGAGCGCGAAACCGGGGAGCTGTTTTTT
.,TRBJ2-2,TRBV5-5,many,CASSLFAGELFF,TGTGCCAGCAGCTTGTTTGCCGGGGAGCTGTTTTTT
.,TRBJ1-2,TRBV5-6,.,CASSLFGGRVSGYTF,TGTGCCAGCAGCTTGTTTGGGGGGCGCGTTTCTGGCTACACCTTC
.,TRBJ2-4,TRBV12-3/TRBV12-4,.,CASRQGGSKNIQYF,TGTGCCAGCAGACAGGGGGGGTCCAAAAACATTCAGTACTTC
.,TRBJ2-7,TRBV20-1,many,CSTQGFDEQYF,TGCAGTACTCAGGGATTTGACGAGCAGTACTTC
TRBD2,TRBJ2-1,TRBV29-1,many,CSVLPGLAANEQFF,TGCAGCGTTCTTCCGGGACTAGCGGCCAATGAGCAGTTCTTC
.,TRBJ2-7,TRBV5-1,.,CASRLTASYEQYF,TGCGCCAGCAGACTAACAGCCTCCTACGAGCAGTACTTC
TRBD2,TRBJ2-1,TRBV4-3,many,CASSLKTLAGKQFF,TGCGCCAGCAGCCTCAAAACTCTAGCGGGTAAGCAGTTCTTC
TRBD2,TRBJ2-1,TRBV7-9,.,CASSVSRLAGAADEQFF,TGTGCCAGCAGCGTTAGTAGACTAGCGGGAGCGGCTGATGAGCAGTTCTTC
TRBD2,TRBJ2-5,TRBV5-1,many,CASSIGTTLETQYF,TGCGCCAGCAGCATCGGGACTACCTTAGAGACCCAGTACTTC
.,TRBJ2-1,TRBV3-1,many,CASSQVGGKREQFF,TGTGCCAGCAGCCAGGTGGGCGGGAAGAGGGAGCAGTTCTTC
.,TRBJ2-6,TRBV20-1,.,CSARDRRQAGANVLTF,TGCAGTGCTAGAGACCGAAGACAGGCTGGGGCCAACGTCCTGACTTTC
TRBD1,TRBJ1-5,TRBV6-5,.,CASSSRDSYNQPQHF,TGTGCCAGCAGTTCTCGGGACAGCTACAATCAGCCCCAGCATTTT
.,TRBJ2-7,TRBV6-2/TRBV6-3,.,CASTFGAGEQYF,TGTGCCAGCACCTTCGGGGCGGGGGAGCAGTACTTC